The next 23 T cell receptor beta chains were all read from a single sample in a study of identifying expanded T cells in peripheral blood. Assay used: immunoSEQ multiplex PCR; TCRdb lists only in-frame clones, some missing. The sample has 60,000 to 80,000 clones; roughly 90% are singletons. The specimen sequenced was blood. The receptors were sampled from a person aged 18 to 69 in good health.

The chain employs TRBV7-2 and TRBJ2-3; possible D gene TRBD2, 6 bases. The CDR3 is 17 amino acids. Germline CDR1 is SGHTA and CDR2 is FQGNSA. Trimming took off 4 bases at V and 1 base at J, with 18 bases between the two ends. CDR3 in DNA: TGTGCCAGCAGCTCTTTCCCGACTAGTGCGGGCACAGATACGCAGTATTTT. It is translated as CASSSFPTSAGTDTQYF.

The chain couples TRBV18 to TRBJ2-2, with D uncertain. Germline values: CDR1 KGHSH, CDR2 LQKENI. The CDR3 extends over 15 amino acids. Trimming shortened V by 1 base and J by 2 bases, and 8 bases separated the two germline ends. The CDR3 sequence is CASSPRGLNTGELFF. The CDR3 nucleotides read TGTGCCAGCTCACCACGTGGCCTTAACACCGGGGAGCTGTTTTTT.

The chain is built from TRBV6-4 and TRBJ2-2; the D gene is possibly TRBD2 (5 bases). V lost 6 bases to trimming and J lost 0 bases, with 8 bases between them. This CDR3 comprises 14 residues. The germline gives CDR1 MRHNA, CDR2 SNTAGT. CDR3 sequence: CASSRTPNTGELFF. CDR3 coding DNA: TGTGCCAGCAGCCGGACTCCGAACACCGGGGAGCTGTTTTTT.

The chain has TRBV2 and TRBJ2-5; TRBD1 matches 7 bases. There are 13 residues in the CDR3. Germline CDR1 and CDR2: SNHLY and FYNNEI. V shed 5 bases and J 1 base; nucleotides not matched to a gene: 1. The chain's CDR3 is CASSRDSQETQYF. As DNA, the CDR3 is TGTGCCAGCAGTCGGGACAGCCAAGAGACCCAGTACTTC.

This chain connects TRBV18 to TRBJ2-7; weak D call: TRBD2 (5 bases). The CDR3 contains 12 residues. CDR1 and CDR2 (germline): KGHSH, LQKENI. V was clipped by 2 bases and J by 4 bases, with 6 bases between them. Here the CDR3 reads CASSPTGYEQYF. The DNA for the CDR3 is TGTGCCAGCTCACCAACGGGATACGAGCAGTACTTC.

CDR3 bases: TGTGCCAGCAGTTTCAGGGGGCTAAGGGCAGATACGCAGTATTTT. Translation gives CASSFRGLRADTQYF. V is TRBV2 and J is TRBJ2-3, with TRBD1 matching 8 bases. Germline-derived CDR1 and CDR2 are SNHLY and FYNNEI. The CDR3 contains 15 residues. Trimming took 5 bases from V and 4 from J; bases not matched to a gene: 8.

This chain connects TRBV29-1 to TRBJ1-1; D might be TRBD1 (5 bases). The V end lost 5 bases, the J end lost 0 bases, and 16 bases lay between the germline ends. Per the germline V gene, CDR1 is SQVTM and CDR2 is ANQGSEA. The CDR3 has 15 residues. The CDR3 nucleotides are TGCAGCGTTCTCGAGATGGGACGGTTGAACACTGAAGCTTTCTTT. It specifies CSVLEMGRLNTEAFF.

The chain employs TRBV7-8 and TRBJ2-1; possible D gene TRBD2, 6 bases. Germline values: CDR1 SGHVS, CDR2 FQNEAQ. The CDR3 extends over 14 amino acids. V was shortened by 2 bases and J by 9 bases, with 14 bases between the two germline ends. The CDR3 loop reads CASSLLASLSEQFF. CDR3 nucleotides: TGTGCCAGCAGCTTACTAGCGTCCTTATCTGAGCAGTTCTTC.

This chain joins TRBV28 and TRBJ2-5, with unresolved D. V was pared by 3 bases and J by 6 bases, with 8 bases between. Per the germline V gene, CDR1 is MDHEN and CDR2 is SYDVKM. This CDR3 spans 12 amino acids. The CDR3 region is CASSLLEQTQYF. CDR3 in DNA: TGTGCCAGCAGTTTGCTAGAACAGACCCAGTACTTC.

The CDR3 nucleotides are TGTGCCAGAAGCTTGTCGTTATGGGCCGCGGATGGCTACACCTTC. It translates to CARSLSLWAADGYTF. The rearrangement links TRBV5-3 to TRBJ1-2; D not resolved. TRBV5-3 is marked as an open reading frame, function uncertain. The CDR3 contains 15 residues. V lost 1 base and J lost 6, with 16 bases in between.

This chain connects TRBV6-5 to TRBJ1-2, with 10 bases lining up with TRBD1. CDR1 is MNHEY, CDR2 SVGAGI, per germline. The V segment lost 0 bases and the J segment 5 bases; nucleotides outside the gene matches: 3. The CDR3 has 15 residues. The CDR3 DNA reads TGTGCCAGCAGTTACTCGGGGACAGGGGATTATGGCTACACCTTC. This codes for CASSYSGTGDYGYTF.

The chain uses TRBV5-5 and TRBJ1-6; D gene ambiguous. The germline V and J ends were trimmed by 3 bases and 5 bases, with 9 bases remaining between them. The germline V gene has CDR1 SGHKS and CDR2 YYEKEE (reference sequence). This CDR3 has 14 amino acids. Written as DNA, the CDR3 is TGTGCCAGCAGCTCACGACTCGATAATTCACCCCTCCACTTT. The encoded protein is CASSSRLDNSPLHF. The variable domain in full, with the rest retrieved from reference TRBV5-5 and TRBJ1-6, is DAGVTQSPTHLIKTRGQQVTLRCSPISGHKSVSWYQQVLGQGPQFIFQYYEKEERGRGNFPDRFSARQFPNYSSELNVNALLLGDSALYLCASSSRLDNSPLHFGNGTRLTVT.

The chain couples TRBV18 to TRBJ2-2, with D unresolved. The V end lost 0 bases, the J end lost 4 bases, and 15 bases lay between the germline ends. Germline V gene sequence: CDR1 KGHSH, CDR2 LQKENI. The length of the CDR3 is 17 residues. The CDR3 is CASSPPSFSFGTGELFF. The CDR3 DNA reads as TGTGCCAGCTCACCACCGAGTTTCAGCTTTGGCACCGGGGAGCTGTTTTTT.

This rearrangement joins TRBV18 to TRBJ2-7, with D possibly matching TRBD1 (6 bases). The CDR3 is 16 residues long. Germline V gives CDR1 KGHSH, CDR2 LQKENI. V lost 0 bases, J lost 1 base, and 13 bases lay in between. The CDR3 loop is CASSPPPSGASYEQYF. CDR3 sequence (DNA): TGTGCCAGCTCACCACCTCCCTCAGGGGCATCCTACGAGCAGTACTTC.

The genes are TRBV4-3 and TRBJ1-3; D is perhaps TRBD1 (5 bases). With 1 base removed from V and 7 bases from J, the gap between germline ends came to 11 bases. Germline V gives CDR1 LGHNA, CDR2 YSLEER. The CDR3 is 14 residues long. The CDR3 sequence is CASSQVWGTNTIYF. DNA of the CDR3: TGCGCCAGCAGCCAAGTGTGGGGGACGAACACCATATATTTT.

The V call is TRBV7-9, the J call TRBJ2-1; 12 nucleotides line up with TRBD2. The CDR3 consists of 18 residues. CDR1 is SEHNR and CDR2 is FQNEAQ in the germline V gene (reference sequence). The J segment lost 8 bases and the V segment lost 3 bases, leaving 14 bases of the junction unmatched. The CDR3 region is CASSLFGLAGPTSDEQFF. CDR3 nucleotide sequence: TGTGCCAGCAGCTTGTTCGGACTAGCGGGACCAACTTCGGATGAGCAGTTCTTC. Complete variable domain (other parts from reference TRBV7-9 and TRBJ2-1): DTGVSQNPRHKITKRGQNVTFRCDPISEHNRLYWYRQTLGQGPEFLTYFQNEAQLEKSRLLSDRFSAERPKGSFSTLEIQRTEQGDSAMYLCASSLFGLAGPTSDEQFFGPGTRLTVL.

CDR3 sequence reads: CASRSTGVSTGELFF. DNA for the CDR3: TGTGCCAGCAGAAGCACAGGGGTGAGCACCGGGGAGCTGTTTTTT. The chain combines TRBV4-2 with TRBJ2-2; 7 nucleotides match TRBD1. With V trimmed by 6 bases and J by 4 bases, 8 bases remained unmatched. CDR1 LGHNA and CDR2 YNFKEQ come from the germline V gene. This CDR3 contains 15 residues.

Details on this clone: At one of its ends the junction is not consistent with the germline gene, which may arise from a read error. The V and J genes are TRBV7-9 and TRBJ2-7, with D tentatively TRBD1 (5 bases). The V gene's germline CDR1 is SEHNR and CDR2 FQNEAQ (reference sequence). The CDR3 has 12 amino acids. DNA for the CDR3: TGTGCCAGCACCTTAGGGCCAGGGGAGCAGTACTTC. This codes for CASTLGPGEQYF. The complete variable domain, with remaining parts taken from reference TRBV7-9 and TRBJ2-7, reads DTGVSQNPRHKITKRGQNVTFRCDPISEHNRLYWYRQTLGQGPEFLTYFQNEAQLEKSRLLSDRFSAERPKGSFSTLEIQRTEQGDSAMYLCASTLGPGEQYFGPGTRLTVT.

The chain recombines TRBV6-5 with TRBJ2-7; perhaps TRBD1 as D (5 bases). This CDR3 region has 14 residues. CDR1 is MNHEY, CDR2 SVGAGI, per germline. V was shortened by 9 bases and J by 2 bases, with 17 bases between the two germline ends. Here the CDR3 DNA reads TGTGCCAGGAACCCTGGACACTCACCCTACGAGCAGTACTTC. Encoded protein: CARNPGHSPYEQYF.

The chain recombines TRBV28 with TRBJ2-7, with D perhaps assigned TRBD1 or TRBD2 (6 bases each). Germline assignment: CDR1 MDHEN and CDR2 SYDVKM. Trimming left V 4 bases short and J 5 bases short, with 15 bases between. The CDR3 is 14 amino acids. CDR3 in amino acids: CASSSPGAVHEQYF. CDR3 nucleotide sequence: TGTGCCAGCAGTTCCCCGGGGGCGGTCCACGAGCAGTACTTC.

The CDR3 protein is CASRGVRGILGYTF. CDR3 sequence (DNA): TGTGCCAGCAGAGGGGTCAGGGGGATTTTAGGCTACACCTTC. The J gene is TRBJ1-2, the V gene TRBV6-1; 7 bases map to TRBD1. Germline trimming cut 6 bases from V and 8 bases from J; bases unmatched to any gene: 12. CDR3 length: 14 amino acids. Germline CDR1 MNHNS, CDR2 SASEGT.

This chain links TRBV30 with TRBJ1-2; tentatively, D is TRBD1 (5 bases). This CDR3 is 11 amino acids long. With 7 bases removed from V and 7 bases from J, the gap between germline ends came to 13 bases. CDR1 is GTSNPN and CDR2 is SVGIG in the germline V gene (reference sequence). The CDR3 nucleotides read TGTGCCTCCACAGGTGAGGGTGGCTACACCTTC. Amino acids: CASTGEGGYTF.

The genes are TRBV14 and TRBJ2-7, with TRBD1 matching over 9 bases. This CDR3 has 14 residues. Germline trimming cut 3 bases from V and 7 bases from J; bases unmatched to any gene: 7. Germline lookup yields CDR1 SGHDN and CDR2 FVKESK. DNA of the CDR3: TGTGCCAGCAGCCAGGCCGGGACAGGGAGGGAGCAGTACTTC. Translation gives CASSQAGTGREQYF.